The 2 T cell receptor beta chains given below trace back to one sample, sequenced in a study of CD8 T cells in Susac syndrome (dated by TCRdb to about 2019). Libraries came from the immunoSEQ multiplex PCR assay. RNA was extracted using the RNeasy kit, and roughly 0.5 to 1 ug of the RNA was reverse transcribed with random hexamers. TCRdb reprocessing: public reads trimmed at Q25 with fastp, clones called with MiXCR, in-frame beta chains kept. Rows merge per CDR3 protein into single entries with the most common DNA and genes. This sample holds 120,000 or so distinct CDR3 sequences; approximately 96% were observed only once. The ten biggest clones cover 0.2% to 0.25% of the sample. The sequencing input was CD8+ T cells from PBMCs. Receptor source: a human donor with Susac syndrome.

The chain combines TRBV7-2 with TRBJ2-7; TRBD2 agrees at 11 bases. Germline CDR1 reads SGHTA; CDR2 reads FQGNSA. The ends lost 5 bases at V and 5 bases at J; junction bases unmatched: 11. This CDR3 has 16 residues. Written as DNA, the CDR3 is TGTGCCAGCAGCGTAGAGCTAGCGGGAGGACGGGACGAGCAGTACTTC. It is translated as CASSVELAGGRDEQYF.

The V gene is TRBV7-9, the J gene TRBJ1-5; TRBD1 aligns across 8 bases. Trimming removed 5 bases from V and 9 bases from J; junction bases left unmatched: 3. CDR3 length: 12 residues. Germline loops: CDR1 SEHNR, CDR2 FQNEAQ (reference sequence). CDR3: CASSPGGGPQHF. CDR3 in DNA: TGTGCCAGCAGCCCAGGGGGCGGGCCCCAGCATTTT.